Presented here are 20 T cell receptor beta chains from one specimen sequenced in a study of cytomegalovirus exposure and HLA in healthy donors. PCR was performed using 60 Vbeta and 13 Jbeta primers. The table came from immunoSEQ multiplex PCR; TCRdb's copy has only in-frame clones and leaves some out. The sample contains about 150,000 clones, about 80% of which appear only once. Sequencing was carried out using PBMCs. The receptors shown here come from a man aged 30-40 years in good health and CMV-seropositive.

J is TRBJ2-2 and V is TRBV15; D gene uncertain. Germline V lookup: CDR1 LNHNV, CDR2 YYDKDF (reference sequence). The length of the CDR3 is 13 residues. Trimming shortened V by 1 base and J by 2 bases, and 2 bases separated the two germline ends. The CDR3 bases are TGTGCCACCAGCAGAGTAAACACCGGGGAGCTGTTTTTT. Protein product: CATSRVNTGELFF.

The rearrangement links TRBV27 to TRBJ1-4; 7 bases align to TRBD1. V dropped 7 bases and J dropped 4; count of bases not matched to a gene: 6. CDR3 length equals 14 residues. CDR1 is MNHEY, CDR2 SMNVEV, per germline (reference sequence). CDR3: CASMAGQLNEKLFF. The CDR3 coding sequence is TGTGCCAGCATGGCGGGACAGCTTAATGAAAAACTGTTTTTT.

The V call is TRBV7-9, the J call TRBJ2-2; TRBD1 matches 7 bases. The CDR3 loop spans 15 amino acids. Germline V CDR1 and CDR2: SEHNR, FQNEAQ (reference sequence). J was trimmed by 7 bases and V by 5 bases; bases with no gene match: 10. Here the CDR3 reads CASSRGTGDDGELFF. Written as DNA, the CDR3 is TGTGCCAGCAGCCGGGGCACAGGGGATGACGGGGAGCTGTTTTTT.

The chain carries TRBV10-2 and TRBJ2-1; possibly TRBD1 for D (5 bases). CDR3 size: 13 residues. CDR1 is WSHSY and CDR2 is SAAADI in the germline V gene. The ends were cut back, 10 bases at V and 1 base at J, with 11 bases in the middle. The CDR3 sequence: CAIHKGSYNEQFF. The CDR3 DNA sequence: TGCGCCATCCATAAGGGGTCCTACAATGAGCAGTTCTTC.

The chain uses TRBV25-1 and TRBJ2-2, with TRBD1 matching 10 bases. V shed 4 bases, J shed 6 bases, and the junction held 8 bases outside the gene matches. Germline CDR1 is MGHDK and CDR2 is SYGVNS. The CDR3 is 16 residues long. CDR3 in DNA: TGTGCCAGCAGTGCGACAGGGGGCCTGCCGTCCGGGGAGCTGTTTTTT. Translation gives CASSATGGLPSGELFF.

The chain combines TRBV20-1 with TRBJ2-3; D is unresolved. This CDR3 has 10 amino acids. V was cut by 2 bases and J by 7 bases, with 4 bases left in between. The germline V gene has CDR1 DFQATT and CDR2 SNEGSKA (reference sequence). The CDR3 loop reads CSARTNTQYF. CDR3 bases: TGCAGTGCTAGAACTAATACGCAGTATTTT.

The genes are TRBV5-1 and TRBJ1-1; tentative D call: TRBD1 (5 bases). Looked up from germline, CDR1 is SGHRS and CDR2 is YFSETQ. Trimming stripped 4 bases from V and 3 bases from J, with 16 bases between. The CDR3 runs to 15 residues. The CDR3 DNA reads as TGCGCCAGCAGCCGGGACTCCTGGGGGGACACTGAAGCTTTCTTT. Translated, it gives CASSRDSWGDTEAFF.

V and J are TRBV9 and TRBJ2-1; 9 bases fit TRBD1. Germline assignment: CDR1 SGDLS and CDR2 YYNGEE. The CDR3 runs 16 residues. V lost 3 bases, J lost 8 bases, and 12 bases stayed unmatched. CDR3 amino acids: CASSGTGEPAIYEQFF. The DNA of the CDR3 is TGTGCCAGCAGCGGGACAGGGGAACCTGCCATATATGAGCAGTTCTTC.

The genes are TRBV6-5 and TRBJ2-5, with 9 bases matching TRBD1. The CDR3 totals 15 residues. V was pared by 5 bases and J by 4 bases, with 8 bases of the junction left unmatched. Germline V lookup: CDR1 MNHEY, CDR2 SVGAGI. As DNA, the CDR3 is TGTGCCAGCAGTATTACCGGGACAGGGACAGAGACCCAGTACTTC. It translates to CASSITGTGTETQYF.

The rearrangement uses TRBV19 and TRBJ2-1, with D hard to call. The CDR3 is made up of 12 amino acids. Per the germline V gene, CDR1 is LNHDA and CDR2 is SQIVND (reference sequence). V was trimmed by 3 bases and J by 7 bases, leaving 7 bases between them. This chain's CDR3 is CASSMRENEQFF. The CDR3 DNA reads as TGTGCCAGTAGTATGAGAGAAAATGAGCAGTTCTTC.

V usage is TRBV6-1 and J usage is TRBJ2-7, with 11 bases that match TRBD2. Trimming cost V 2 bases and J 7 bases; bases outside gene matches: 7. Germline CDR1 is MNHNS and CDR2 is SASEGT. The CDR3 totals 15 residues. The CDR3 DNA is TGTGCCAGCAGTGAATTCGTAGCGGGAGGGAAGGAGCAGTACTTC. Translating gives CASSEFVAGGKEQYF.

This clone was seen only once. V and J are TRBV5-6 and TRBJ2-3; 11 nucleotides match TRBD2. The germline V gene has CDR1 SGHDT and CDR2 YYEEEE. This CDR3 contains 16 residues. J was trimmed by 2 bases and V by 4 bases; bases with no gene match: 6. The CDR3 here is CASSLELAGVTDTQYF. CDR3 nucleotides: TGTGCCAGCAGCCTGGAACTAGCGGGGGTCACAGATACGCAGTATTTT.

V usage is TRBV7-9 and J usage is TRBJ1-3; D ambiguous. V was pared by 2 bases and J by 0 bases, with 5 bases between. The CDR3 covers 14 residues. CDR1 SEHNR and CDR2 FQNEAQ come from the germline V gene (reference sequence). The CDR3 sequence is CASSLSFSGNTIYF. The CDR3 DNA reads TGTGCCAGCAGCTTATCATTCTCTGGAAACACCATATATTTT. Full variable domain (missing parts from reference TRBV7-9 and TRBJ1-3): DTGVSQNPRHKITKRGQNVTFRCDPISEHNRLYWYRQTLGQGPEFLTYFQNEAQLEKSRLLSDRFSAERPKGSFSTLEIQRTEQGDSAMYLCASSLSFSGNTIYFGEGSWLTVV.

The V call is TRBV18, the J call TRBJ2-1; D not resolved. Trimming shortened V by 0 bases and J by 5 bases, and 8 bases separated the two germline ends. This CDR3 region has 14 residues. CDR1 and CDR2 from the germline V gene are KGHSH and LQKENI. This CDR3 is CASSPPLSDNEQFF. The CDR3 nucleotides read TGTGCCAGCTCACCACCCCTCAGCGACAATGAGCAGTTCTTC.

CDR3: CASKKQGSSYEQYF. The DNA for the CDR3 is TGTGCCAGCAAAAAACAGGGAAGCTCCTACGAGCAGTACTTC. The chain links TRBV28 to TRBJ2-7, with a possible D match to TRBD1 (6 bases). Germline assignment: CDR1 MDHEN and CDR2 SYDVKM. The V gene lost 7 bases and the J gene lost 0 bases, with 13 bases spanning the gap. The CDR3 spans 14 residues.

This chain uses TRBV7-9 with TRBJ1-4; D unclear. Germline values: CDR1 SEHNR, CDR2 FQNEAQ (reference sequence). Trimming left V 5 bases short and J 7 bases short, with 14 bases between. This CDR3 has 14 amino acids. This chain's CDR3 is CASSPETFGEKLFF. DNA for the CDR3: TGTGCCAGCAGCCCCGAGACTTTTGGTGAAAAACTGTTTTTT.

The chain combines TRBV28 with TRBJ2-2, with D possibly matching TRBD2 (5 bases). V lost 6 bases and J 5 bases, leaving 10 bases between the germline ends. The CDR3 loop spans 13 amino acids. Germline-derived CDR1 and CDR2 are MDHEN and SYDVKM. The CDR3 loop is CASSPGETGELFF. DNA of the CDR3: TGTGCCAGCAGCCCCGGGGAGACCGGGGAGCTGTTTTTT.

CDR3 protein: CASSYAGEGETQYF. The CDR3 nucleotides read TGTGCCAGTAGTTACGCAGGGGAGGGAGAGACCCAGTACTTC. The chain employs TRBV19 and TRBJ2-5; D may be TRBD2 (7 bases). CDR3 length equals 14 residues. The V end lost 5 bases, the J end lost 4 bases, and 14 bases lay between the germline ends. Germline CDR1 LNHDA, CDR2 SQIVND (reference sequence).

V gene TRBV4-3 combines with J gene TRBJ2-7, with 8 bases that match TRBD2. Germline values: CDR1 LGHNA, CDR2 YSLEER. This CDR3 region has 13 residues. After removal of 5 bases from V and 6 bases from J, the junction contained 6 bases not matched to a gene. CDR3 in amino acids: CASSSGLDGEQYF. The DNA for the CDR3 is TGCGCCAGCAGCTCGGGACTAGACGGCGAGCAGTACTTC.

The V call is TRBV28, the J call TRBJ1-5; D remains ambiguous. Germline CDR1 and CDR2: MDHEN and SYDVKM. The CDR3 totals 16 residues. Trimming took 2 bases from V and 2 from J, leaving 13 bases between them. For the CDR3, the DNA is TGTGCCAGCAGTTTACCCTCAGAGGTGGGCAATCAGCCCCAGCATTTT. It specifies CASSLPSEVGNQPQHF.